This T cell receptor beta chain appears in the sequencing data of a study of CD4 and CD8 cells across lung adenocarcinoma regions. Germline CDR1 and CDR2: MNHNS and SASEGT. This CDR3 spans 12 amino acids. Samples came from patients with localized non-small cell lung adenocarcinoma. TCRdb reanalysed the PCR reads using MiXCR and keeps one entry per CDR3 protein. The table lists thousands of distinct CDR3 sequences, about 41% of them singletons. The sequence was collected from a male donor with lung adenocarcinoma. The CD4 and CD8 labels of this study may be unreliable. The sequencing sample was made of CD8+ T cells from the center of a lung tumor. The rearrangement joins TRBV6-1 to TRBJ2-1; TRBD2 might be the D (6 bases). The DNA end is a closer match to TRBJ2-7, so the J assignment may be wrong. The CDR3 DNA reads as TGTGCCATAAGACTAGGGGCTTACGAGCAGTACTTC. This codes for CAIRLGAYEQYF.